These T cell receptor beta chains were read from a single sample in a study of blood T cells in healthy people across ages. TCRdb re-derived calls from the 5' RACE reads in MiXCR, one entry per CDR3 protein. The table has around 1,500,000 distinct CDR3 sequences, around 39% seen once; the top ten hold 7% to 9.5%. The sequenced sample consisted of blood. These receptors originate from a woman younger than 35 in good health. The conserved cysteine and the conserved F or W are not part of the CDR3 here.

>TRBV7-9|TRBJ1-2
ASTQGVLNYGYT
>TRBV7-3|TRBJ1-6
ASSLYTTGRSPLH
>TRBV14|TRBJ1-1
ASGQGLLYGEAF
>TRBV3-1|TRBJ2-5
ASRTPGYTQY
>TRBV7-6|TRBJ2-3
ASSLEASGGTDTQY
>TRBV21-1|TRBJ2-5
ASSKVLTQETQY
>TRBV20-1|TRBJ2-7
SARGDTSGLSSYEQY
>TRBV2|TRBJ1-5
ASTLTGAQH
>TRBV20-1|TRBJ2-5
SARNRDQETQY
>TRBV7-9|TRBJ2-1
ASTPRGSYNEQF
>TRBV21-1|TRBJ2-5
ASSKGTNLWKETQY
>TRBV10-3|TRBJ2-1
AITNGGGSYNEQF
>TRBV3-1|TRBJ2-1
ASRPSYRVRGGEQF
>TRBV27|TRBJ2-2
ASSPGTIPITGELF
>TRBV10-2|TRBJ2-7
ASSETAVDAYEQY
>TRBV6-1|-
ASTIPRAGAAIQY
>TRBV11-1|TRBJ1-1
ASSLASRTEAF
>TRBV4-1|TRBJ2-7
ASSPFSPSYEQY
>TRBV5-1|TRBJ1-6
ASSRDQGAVNSPPH
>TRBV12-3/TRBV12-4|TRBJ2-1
ASNKAGAYNEQF
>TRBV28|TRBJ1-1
ASLLSLGQGWVEAF
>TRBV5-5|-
ASSSSSGTDFYEQY
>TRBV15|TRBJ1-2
ATSRDRTLDGYT
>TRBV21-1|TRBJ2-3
ASSKGGGRLPTDTQY
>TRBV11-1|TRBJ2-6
ASSLQGAGANVLT
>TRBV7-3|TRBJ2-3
ASSLKGVATDTQY
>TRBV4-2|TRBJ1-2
AGSQELNYGYT
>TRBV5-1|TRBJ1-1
ASSVGSRTVNTEAF
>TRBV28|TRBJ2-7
ASRPTGDNEQY
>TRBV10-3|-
AISEGRGGETQY
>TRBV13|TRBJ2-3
ASSLGWIAGGPTDTQY
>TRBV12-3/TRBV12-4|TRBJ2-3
ASSWVTDTDTQY
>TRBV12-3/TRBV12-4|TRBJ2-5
ASSFRTGEETQY
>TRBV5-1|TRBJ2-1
ASSRSGEYNEQF
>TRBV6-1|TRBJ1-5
ASTRSTVNSNQPQH
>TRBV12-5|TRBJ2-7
ASGWGPSGRLYEQY
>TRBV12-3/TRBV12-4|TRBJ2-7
ASSPGPGLVEQY
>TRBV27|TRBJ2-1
ASRWDGSYNEQF
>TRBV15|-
ATSSLYEQY
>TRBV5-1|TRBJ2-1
ASWIGGAFRNEQF
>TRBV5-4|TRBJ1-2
ASSLVDRGPGYT
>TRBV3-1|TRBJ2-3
ASSHPLTSGGAGPTDTQY
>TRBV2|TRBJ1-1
ASTRTGDVAF
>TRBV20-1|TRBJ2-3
SARAGLAGGDTQY